The source of this T cell receptor (beta chain) is a study of T cells in Graves' hyperthyroidism and ophthalmopathy (dated by TCRdb to the late 2010s). Regarding the research as a whole: Peripheral blood was sampled at the time of initial diagnosis, prior to any treatment. TCR V-J signatures able to tell the groups apart were searched for in a discovery cohort of around 95 patients, of whom more than 40 had Graves' ophthalmopathy and about 55 had stable Graves' hyperthyroidism. After blood sampling, hyperthyroidism patients were treated with methimazole at a starting dose of 30 mg daily, and ophthalmopathy patients were treated with high-dose intravenous methylprednisolone. The paper describes TCR Vbeta CDR3 sequencing of around 140 peripheral blood samples, made up of some 40 ophthalmopathy patients, 70 to 75 hyperthyroidism patients and 17 progressor patients. Prospective prediction of ophthalmopathy was tested in an independent validation cohort of under 20 hyperthyroidism patients and some 17 patients who later progressed to ophthalmopathy. The approximately 90 discovery patients were divided at random into training and test sets in a 7:3 ratio. Thyroid tissue and blood T-cell repertoires from over 5 Graves' hyperthyroidism patients were also compared in the study.

The TCR beta CDR3 regions were amplified from the RNA transcripts. For the first round of RT-PCR on the TCR CDR3, the HTBI primer set was used together with the Qiagen OneStep RT-PCR kit. Libraries were constructed in a second round of multiplex PCR, after which size selection and purification were performed. Paired-end sequencing of the libraries was performed with 100 bp reads on an Illumina HiSeq2000. Turning to the authors' computational methods: SOAPnuke was used to process the raw data, with reads discarded if the reads contained adapters or uncalled bases, had a mean Phred below 15, or lacked an exact constant-primer or identifier match. COPE v1.2.5 was used to merge the high-quality paired reads, and each unique nucleotide sequence was defined as a clonotype. MiTCR v1.1 was used to align the clonotypes against IMGT TRBV, TRBD and TRBJ reference segments. Analysis was restricted to V-J combinations with a frequency above 0.0001, which covered about 99% of repertoires. The TCS score was defined as F50 (clonal expansion) divided by E x V (chaos), with BLOSUM62-based TCRdist calculated between CDR3 peptides within each V-J. Welch's t-statistics and random forest reduced approximately 520 V-J features to roughly 13, which were used in a naive Bayes classifier (R e1071). TCRdb reanalyzed the raw reads on its own, using fastp at Q25 for trimming and MiXCR for clone calling, and kept in-frame beta chains. Identical CDR3 proteins give one entry, which carries the most common genes and DNA. The V and J calls shown here were made by TCRdb, not taken from the authors' results. The table for this sample lists roughly 380,000 distinct CDR3 sequences; around 13% of them were counted only once. The ten largest make up approximately 10% of the sample.

The full study reports these points: Blood samples also contained most of the expanded thyroid clonotypes (frequency above 0.001), which suggests that blood repertoires may reflect thyroid immune responses. A 13 V-J signature model separated ophthalmopathy from stable hyperthyroidism, with roughly 88% sensitivity and 81.08% specificity in cross-validation and 80%/75% in testing. Sample size was not statistically predetermined, and blinding of investigators to group allocation was not performed. During validation, the model predicted progression to ophthalmopathy a median of about 6.5 months ahead of onset, with almost 71% sensitivity and about 75% specificity.

Graves' hyperthyroidism was defined as stable when no progression to ophthalmopathy occurred over 18 months of follow-up. Hyperthyroidism patients were newly diagnosed, had a disease duration of under 2 months, and were aged 18 to 65 years. Patients with uncontrolled infections, other autoimmune diseases, pregnancy or lactation were excluded. Clinical symptoms, serum thyroxine and TRAb, thyroid ultrasound, and orbital computed tomography formed the basis for the diagnoses. Ficoll-Paque density gradient centrifugation was used to isolate PBMCs from about 9 ml of fresh peripheral blood. Trizol reagent was used to extract total RNA, and RNA quality was then checked on an Agilent 2100 Bioanalyzer. Regarding this clonotype: Its target antigen remains unknown. Base quality data are lacking; no much larger clone is found one base away.

CDR3 length: 15 amino acids, cysteine to phenylalanine. CDR3 DNA only is kept here, 45 bases in frame from base 1. Ends trimmed: V by 5 bases, J by 3 bases; bases unmatched to a gene: 6. From a lookup of the germline V gene, CDR1 and CDR2 are MNHNS and SASEGT. Recombination connected TRBV6-1 to TRBJ2-1; the central 8 bases match TRBD2. Material: blood. The origin of this receptor is a woman aged 55-69 years with Graves' hyperthyroidism. The CDR3 protein is CASSNSGNRYNEQFF. The DNA sequence is TGTGCCAGCAGTAATAGCGGGAACCGCTACAATGAGCAGTTCTTC.